Here is one TCR beta chain with its context. This sample is drawn from a study of blood T cell repertoires in COVID-19. Study details: Sites in the United States, Italy and Spain provided acute and convalescent COVID-19 samples. Nucleic acid was either cDNA or gDNA, and it came from T cells, B-cell-depleted T cells, or PBMCs.

In the original processing: Amplified reference gene primers provided the basis for estimating nucleated cell counts. Data came from immunoSEQ multiplex PCR; TCRdb stores just in-frame clones and leaves some out. The DNA gave D and trimming, while V, J and clone size come from that table. The sample lists 40,000 to 50,000 clones, approximately 80% seen once, with 5.4% in the top ten. This CDR3 has 14 residues. The trim removed 4 bases at V and 8 bases at J, leaving 7 bases unmatched. Germline lookup yields CDR1 SGHNT and CDR2 YYREEE (reference sequence). This sequence joins TRBV5-4 and TRBJ2-1, with 9 bases that match TRBD1. The receptor was isolated from a man aged 50 to 60 with active COVID-19. The sequenced sample was peripheral blood. The CDR3 loop is CASSPRDREDEQFF. The CDR3 nucleotides read TGTGCCAGCAGCCCTAGGGACAGGGAGGATGAGCAGTTCTTC.